This entry is about one T cell receptor beta chain. This clone's antigen is unknown. Per-nucleotide qualities are absent, and no much larger clonotype sits a single base away. This sample was taken from a study of T cell changes during pregnancy in multiple sclerosis (dated by TCRdb to between 2019 and 2020). Notes on the research overall: Changes in the T cell repertoire over the course of pregnancy were examined in this study in women with multiple sclerosis.

Library method: the immunoSEQ multiplex PCR assay. The table was pulled from immuneACCESS by TCRdb, which kept in-frame rearrangements only. Such tables lose some clones; where checked, under half of the loss comes from unresolved V genes, and the rest has no known cause. For this sample there are 45,000 or so clones; 75% to 95% appear just once. Clones ranked in the top ten supply 9% of the sample. Measured from the cysteine to the phenylalanine, the CDR3 is 16 residues long. Only the CDR3 portion is preserved as DNA: 48 bases, with reading frame beginning at the first base. The germline V gene provides CDR1 LGHNA and CDR2 YSLEER. After removal of 0 bases from V and 4 bases from J, the junction retains 8 bases not matched to a gene.

This sample comprised CD8+ T cells from peripheral blood mononuclear cells, obtained after pregnancy. This chain is built from TRBV4-3 and TRBJ1-2, with 7 bases matching TRBD1. The receptor was isolated from a female donor with multiple sclerosis, enrolled in a pregnancy study. In nucleotide form, the sequence is TGCGCCAGCAGCCAAGATTTGGGGCCAGGGGGCTATGGCTACACCTTC. Translated, it gives CASSQDLGPGGYGYTF.